Presented here are 30 T cell receptor beta chains from one specimen sequenced in a study of metastatic and nonmetastatic thyroid tumors. TCRdb reanalyzed the PCR reads with MiXCR. The data show some 20,000 clones, about a third seen once. Until they underwent thyroid surgery, no patient had received any treatment. Material for sequencing was tumor tissue. The source of these receptors is a female donor with papillary thyroid cancer or a benign thyroid nodule (not recorded which). Some clones in this sample may be carry-over from other donors' samples.

CDR3 bases: TGTGCCAGCAGCCAAGACAGGACTAGCGGATTCACAGATACGCAGTATTTT. Translated: CASSQDRTSGFTDTQYF. This chain links TRBV3-1 with TRBJ2-3, with 10 bases aligning to TRBD2. CDR1 is LGHDT, CDR2 YNNKEL, per germline (reference sequence). V lost 0 bases, J lost 2 bases, and 5 bases stayed unmatched. The CDR3 spans 17 residues.

J is TRBJ2-2 and V is TRBV5-8, with 9 positions matching TRBD1. This CDR3 has 15 residues. Trimming took 4 bases from V and 5 from J; bases not matched to a gene: 6. Germline-derived CDR1 and CDR2 are SGHTS and YDEGEE. For the CDR3, the DNA is TGTGCCAGCAGCCCGGGACAGGGTTTTACCGGGGAGCTGTTTTTT. Residues: CASSPGQGFTGELFF.

The table lists this clone with a few counts. The chain uses TRBV10-1 and TRBJ2-1, with D tentatively TRBD2 (5 bases). The CDR3 spans 16 residues. V lost 8 bases, J lost 0 bases, and 17 bases lay in between. Germline V gene lookup returns CDR1 WNHNN and CDR2 SYGVQD (reference sequence). The CDR3 spells CASGGRPFDSYNEQFF. CDR3 nucleotide sequence: TGCGCCAGCGGAGGTCGCCCGTTCGACTCCTACAATGAGCAGTTCTTC.

The chain is built from TRBV5-1 and TRBJ1-1, with D tentatively TRBD1 (6 bases). CDR3 length equals 12 residues. Trimming removed 4 bases at V and 7 bases at J, with 11 bases between. Germline V lookup: CDR1 SGHRS, CDR2 YFSETQ. The CDR3 loop reads CASSPGQNEAFF. The CDR3 nucleotides read TGCGCCAGCAGCCCTGGACAGAATGAAGCTTTCTTT. The entire variable domain, with the rest obtained from reference TRBV5-1 and TRBJ1-1, is as follows: KAGVTQTPRYLIKTRGQQVTLSCSPISGHRSVSWYQQTPGQGLQFLFEYFSETQRNKGNFPGRFSGRQFSNSRSEMNVSTLELGDSALYLCASSPGQNEAFFGQGTRLTVV.

V is TRBV4-3 and J is TRBJ2-3; 13 bases are a match to TRBD2. The germline V gene encodes CDR1 LGHNA and CDR2 YSLEER. V gave up 4 bases and J gave up 4 bases; unmatched junction bases: 8. The CDR3 has 17 residues. The CDR3 loop reads CASSPRTSGSGADTQYF. CDR3 nucleotides: TGCGCCAGCAGCCCTAGGACTAGCGGGAGTGGTGCAGATACGCAGTATTTT.

The CDR3 loop reads CATSDSLRLLDGSNQPQHF. CDR3 coding DNA: TGTGCCACCAGTGATTCCCTACGGCTGCTGGACGGAAGCAATCAGCCCCAGCATTTT. The chain uses TRBV24-1 and TRBJ1-5, with D uncertain. There are 19 residues in the CDR3. The germline V and J ends were trimmed by 2 bases and 1 base, with 20 bases remaining between them. Germline V lookup: CDR1 KGHDR, CDR2 SFDVKD.

The chain uses TRBV7-8 and TRBJ2-5; maybe TRBD2 (6 bases). The CDR3 sequence is 14 residues long. V was clipped by 3 bases and J by 5 bases, with 13 bases between them. Germline CDR1 is SGHVS and CDR2 is FQNEAQ. CDR3 protein: CASSLSGLTETQYF. CDR3 nucleotides: TGTGCCAGCAGCTTGTCGGGACTCACGGAGACCCAGTACTTC.

V and J are TRBV6-1 and TRBJ1-6; D is uncertain. This CDR3 comprises 15 residues. With 0 bases removed from V and 11 bases from J, the gap between germline ends came to 14 bases. The V gene's germline CDR1 is MNHNS and CDR2 SASEGT. The CDR3 here is CASSEANYPGPPLHF. CDR3 coding DNA: TGTGCCAGCAGTGAAGCTAATTACCCCGGGCCACCCCTCCACTTT.

The chain is built from TRBV6-4 and TRBJ2-7; D possibly corresponds to TRBD1 (6 bases). CDR3 length: 14 residues. V dropped 5 bases and J dropped 6 bases, with 17 bases sitting between them. Germline V gene sequence: CDR1 MRHNA, CDR2 SNTAGT. The CDR3 DNA sequence: TGTGCCAGCAGTTACGTGGGGGAAGGGGGCGAGCAGTACTTC. It is translated as CASSYVGEGGEQYF.

The rearrangement uses TRBV18 and TRBJ2-7, with a possible D match to TRBD2 (5 bases). Trimming left V 0 bases short and J 2 bases short, with 8 bases between. CDR1 is KGHSH, CDR2 LQKENI, per germline. This CDR3 is built from 14 residues. CDR3 loop: CASSPPGGAYEQYF. The CDR3 bases are TGTGCCAGCTCACCACCCGGAGGTGCCTACGAGCAGTACTTC.

The chain is built from TRBV20-1 and TRBJ1-5; the D is unclear. Trimming stripped 3 bases from V and 4 bases from J, with 7 bases between. Per the germline V gene, CDR1 is DFQATT and CDR2 is SNEGSKA (reference sequence). The CDR3 length is 12 residues. CDR3 bases: TGCAGTGCTAGGGGCGGAAATCAGCCCCAGCATTTT. It codes for CSARGGNQPQHF.

The chain employs TRBV29-1 and TRBJ1-5; a possible D gene is TRBD1 (6 bases). This CDR3 is built from 15 residues. Trimming pared 0 bases from V and 4 bases from J, leaving 13 bases between. Germline V CDR1 and CDR2: SQVTM, ANQGSEA. CDR3 region: CSVEEGVGGNQPQHF. The CDR3 DNA is TGCAGCGTTGAAGAGGGGGTAGGGGGTAATCAGCCCCAGCATTTT. The full variable domain, completed using reference TRBV29-1 and TRBJ1-5, is SAVISQKPSRDICQRGTSLTIQCQVDSQVTMMFWYRQQPGQSLTLIATANQGSEATYESGFVIDKFPISRPNLTFSTLTVSNMSPEDSSIYLCSVEEGVGGNQPQHFGDGTRLSIL.

This clone was recorded a few times. V is TRBV27 and J is TRBJ1-1, with D hard to call. CDR3 length equals 13 residues. The germline V gene has CDR1 MNHEY and CDR2 SMNVEV (reference sequence). V was clipped by 3 bases and J by 1 base, with 6 bases between them. The CDR3 DNA reads as TGTGCCAGCAGTTTCGGGGAGAACACTGAAGCTTTCTTT. Protein product: CASSFGENTEAFF.

The chain recombines TRBV7-9 with TRBJ2-7, with D hard to call. V dropped 4 bases and J dropped 3 bases, with 10 bases sitting between them. Looked up from germline, CDR1 is SEHNR and CDR2 is FQNEAQ (reference sequence). The CDR3 consists of 13 residues. The CDR3 DNA reads TGTGCCAGCAGCTCTACCCCGAACTACGAGCAGTACTTC. Amino acid sequence: CASSSTPNYEQYF.

The rearrangement uses TRBV7-3 and TRBJ2-5; D call uncertain. From germline, CDR1 is SGHTA and CDR2 FQGTGA. The CDR3 spans 13 residues. The V end lost 1 base, the J end lost 3 bases, and 6 bases lay between the germline ends. The DNA of the CDR3 is TGTGCCAGCAGCTTAAGAGAGAAAGAGACCCAGTACTTC. Its translation: CASSLREKETQYF.

The V and J genes are TRBV4-1 and TRBJ2-2, with 7 bases matching TRBD2. This CDR3 spans 17 amino acids. CDR1 is MGHRA and CDR2 is YSYEKL in the germline V gene. Trimming removed 2 bases from V and 2 bases from J; junction bases left unmatched: 8. The CDR3 DNA sequence: TGCGCCAGCAGCCAATACTTGGGCGGGGGAAACACCGGGGAGCTGTTTTTT. Protein: CASSQYLGGGNTGELFF.

This clone was detected only a few times. CDR3 protein: CASLGQGAYEQYF. The CDR3 DNA sequence: TGTGCCAGTTTGGGACAGGGCGCCTACGAGCAGTACTTC. The V call is TRBV6-2 or TRBV6-3, the J call TRBJ2-7; TRBD1 matches 9 bases. This CDR3 spans 13 amino acids. V shed 9 bases and J 2 bases; nucleotides not matched to a gene: 5. Germline CDR1 and CDR2: MNHEY and SVGEGT.

The chain links TRBV4-1 to TRBJ1-1; 8 bases are a match to TRBD1. Germline CDR1 reads MGHRA; CDR2 reads YSYEKL. V shed 2 bases, J shed 1 base, and the junction held 12 bases outside the gene matches. The CDR3 covers 18 residues. The CDR3 DNA sequence: TGCGCCAGCAGCCAACCCTGGAGGGTTGACAGGGGGAACACTGAAGCTTTCTTT. Residues: CASSQPWRVDRGNTEAFF.

This chain joins TRBV20-1 and TRBJ2-3; D gene ambiguous. The CDR3 contains 16 residues. In germline, CDR1 is DFQATT, CDR2 SNEGSKA (reference sequence). The CDR3 DNA is TGCACCGCCTCCCCTCTGGCACCCGGAAACACAGATACGCAGTATTTT. Encoded protein: CTASPLAPGNTDTQYF.

The chain's CDR3 is CSARVAGAARNEQFF. The CDR3 nucleotides are TGCAGTGCTAGAGTAGCGGGAGCGGCAAGGAATGAGCAGTTCTTC. The chain carries TRBV20-1 and TRBJ2-1; TRBD2 agrees at 9 bases. Germline loops: CDR1 DFQATT, CDR2 SNEGSKA (reference sequence). The ends lost 1 base at V and 7 bases at J; junction bases unmatched: 8. The CDR3 runs to 15 residues.

This chain connects TRBV5-1 to TRBJ2-1, with D uncertain. Germline CDR1 reads SGHRS; CDR2 reads YFSETQ. The CDR3 is made up of 16 amino acids. Trimming took off 1 base at V and 4 bases at J, with 15 bases between the two ends. The CDR3 is CASSLLGSENYNEQFF. In DNA form, the CDR3 reads TGCGCCAGCAGCTTGCTTGGGTCAGAGAATTACAATGAGCAGTTCTTC.

This clone was observed many times. The V and J genes are TRBV5-1 and TRBJ2-2, with D unclear. The CDR3 is made up of 13 amino acids. The germline CDR1 and CDR2 sequences are SGHRS and YFSETQ. V lost 3 bases and J 4 bases, leaving 7 bases between the germline ends. CDR3 sequence (DNA): TGCGCCAGCAGCTCACACTTCACCGGGGAGCTGTTTTTT. Translation gives CASSSHFTGELFF.

This clone was found a few times. The CDR3 nucleotides are TGTGCCAGCAGTTACTCATCCGGGGGCAATCAGCCCCAGCATTTT. It encodes CASSYSSGGNQPQHF. This chain joins TRBV6-5 and TRBJ1-5; D gene unclear. From germline, CDR1 is MNHEY and CDR2 SVGAGI. V lost 0 bases to trimming and J lost 2 bases, with 8 bases between them. There are 15 residues in the CDR3.

The chain links TRBV5-1 to TRBJ2-7; D unclear. The germline CDR1 and CDR2 sequences are SGHRS and YFSETQ. The CDR3 is 12 residues long. V was pared by 0 bases and J by 6 bases, with 7 bases between. Here the CDR3 reads CASSLGVAEQYF. In DNA, the CDR3 is TGCGCCAGCAGCTTGGGGGTCGCCGAGCAGTACTTC.

The chain recombines TRBV5-4 with TRBJ1-6; perhaps TRBD1 as D (5 bases). V gave up 8 bases and J gave up 9 bases, with 21 bases separating them. Germline V gene data show CDR1 as SGHNT and CDR2 as YYREEE (reference sequence). The CDR3 covers 15 residues. The CDR3 is CASSEGDGVGSPLHF. CDR3 DNA: TGTGCCAGTAGCGAAGGGGACGGGGTAGGTTCACCCCTCCACTTT.

This clone showed up just a few times. This rearrangement joins TRBV19 to TRBJ2-1; D possibly corresponds to TRBD2 (6 bases). CDR1 LNHDA and CDR2 SQIVND come from the germline V gene (reference sequence). The CDR3 length is 16 residues. With 7 bases removed from V and 4 bases from J, the gap between germline ends came to 20 bases. The CDR3 sequence is CASKGLGGSFYNEQFF. CDR3 DNA: TGTGCCAGTAAAGGTTTGGGGGGTTCGTTTTACAATGAGCAGTTCTTC.

The chain couples TRBV28 to TRBJ2-7; 12 bases are shared with TRBD1. CDR1 and CDR2 from the germline V gene are MDHEN and SYDVKM. The trim removed 8 bases at V and 6 bases at J, leaving 5 bases unmatched. The CDR3 runs 13 residues. In nucleotides, the CDR3 is TGTGCCAGCGGCAGGGACAGGGGGCCCGAGCAGTACTTC. As protein: CASGRDRGPEQYF.

The CDR3 nucleotides are TGTGCCAGTAGTATAGCGGACAGGGGATACACCGGGGAGCTGTTTTTT. This codes for CASSIADRGYTGELFF. The chain links TRBV19 to TRBJ2-2; 9 bases line up with TRBD1. CDR1 is LNHDA, CDR2 SQIVND, per germline (reference sequence). The CDR3 contains 16 residues. Trimming took 1 base from V and 3 from J; bases not matched to a gene: 3. The whole variable domain, remainder taken from reference TRBV19 and TRBJ2-2, is DGGITQSPKYLFRKEGQNVTLSCEQNLNHDAMYWYRQDPGQGLRLIYYSQIVNDFQKGDIAEGYSVSREKKESFPLTVTSAQKNPTAFYLCASSIADRGYTGELFFGEGSRLTVL.

J is TRBJ2-7 and V is TRBV7-3, with D tentatively TRBD2 (5 bases). The germline V gene has CDR1 SGHTA and CDR2 FQGTGA. This CDR3 is built from 15 residues. The germline V and J ends were trimmed by 1 base and 3 bases, with 13 bases remaining between them. The chain's CDR3 is CASSLSTGLGYEQYF. The CDR3 nucleotides are TGTGCCAGCAGCTTAAGTACGGGATTAGGCTACGAGCAGTACTTC.

The chain links TRBV28 to TRBJ2-3; the D is unclear. The CDR3 totals 11 residues. From germline, CDR1 is MDHEN and CDR2 SYDVKM. V was cut by 5 bases and J by 6 bases, with 6 bases left in between. The CDR3 here is CASSQEDTQYF. The CDR3 DNA reads as TGTGCCAGCAGTCAGGAGGATACGCAGTATTTT.